This TCR beta chain was observed in a study of PD-1 blockade in classical Hodgkin lymphoma. Study results and limitations: A reduction in baseline TCR diversity was reportedly seen in newly diagnosed patients relative to healthy donors.

On this clone: Its antigen remains unknown.

Here immunoSEQ multiplex PCR was the method, and the copy in TCRdb shows in-frame clones only, minus some. This table holds around 19,000 clones, about 80% found once. V lost 4 bases, J lost 5 bases, and 12 bases lay in between. CDR3 length equals 14 residues. Germline V gene data show CDR1 as SGHNT and CDR2 as YENEEA. Time point here: cycle 4 day 1 (C4D1), after 6 weeks of nivolumab. Relapse was seen in all patients after autologous stem cell transplantation, and brentuximab vedotin exposure was variable. Magnetic negative selection was used to purify CD8+ T cells from thawed PBMCs. Sequencing used CD8+ T cells from blood, obtained before the fourth cycle of nivolumab. V gene TRBV11-3 combines with J gene TRBJ2-1; the D is unclear. The sequence was collected from a human donor with classical Hodgkin lymphoma. The CDR3 DNA sequence: TGTGCCAGCAGCTCCCGGTGGGCCCACAATGAGCAGTTCTTC. Its protein product is CASSSRWAHNEQFF.